This T cell receptor beta chain appears in the sequencing data of a study of cytomegalovirus exposure and HLA in healthy donors. Germline lookup yields CDR1 LNHDA and CDR2 SQIVND (reference sequence). V was shortened by 4 bases and J by 5 bases, with 6 bases between the two germline ends. The CDR3 contains 11 residues. Study-level results: Generally TCR sequences proved uncommon, though certain public TCRs appeared in numerous donors. Analyzed later, association rates of TCRs varied across HLA loci, with DRB1 most and HLA-C fewest.

As concerns this clone: Its antigen is not identified.

Primers: 60 Vbeta forward and 13 Jbeta reverse. Sequenced by immunoSEQ multiplex PCR; TCRdb stores in-frame clones only, minus some. This table holds tens of thousands of clones, about 73% found once. The rearrangement links TRBV19 to TRBJ2-7, with a tentative D call TRBD1 (5 bases). Sequences were obtained from PBMCs. The receptor comes from a woman aged 30 to 39 in good health and CMV-seronegative. CDR3 residues: CASSKGDEQYF. Here the CDR3 DNA reads TGTGCCAGTAGTAAAGGGGACGAGCAGTACTTC.